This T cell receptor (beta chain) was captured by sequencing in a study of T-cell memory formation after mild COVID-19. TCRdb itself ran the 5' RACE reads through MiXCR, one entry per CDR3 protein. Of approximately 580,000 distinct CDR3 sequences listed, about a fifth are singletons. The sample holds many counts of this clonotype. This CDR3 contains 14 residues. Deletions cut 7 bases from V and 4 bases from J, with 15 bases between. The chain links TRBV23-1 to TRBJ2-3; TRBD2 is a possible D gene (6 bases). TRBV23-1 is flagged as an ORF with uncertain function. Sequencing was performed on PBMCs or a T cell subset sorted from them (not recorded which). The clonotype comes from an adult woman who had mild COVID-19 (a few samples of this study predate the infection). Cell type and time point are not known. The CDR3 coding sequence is TGCGCCAGCATCACACCTTGGGGGGCAGATACGCAGTATTTT. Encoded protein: CASITPWGADTQYF.